What follows describes a single T cell receptor (beta chain). The antigen is unknown. V gave up 6 bases and J gave up 2 bases, with 10 bases separating them. The CDR3 extends over 13 amino acids. Germline assignment: CDR1 MNHEY and CDR2 SMNVEV (reference sequence). This specimen comes from a study of cytomegalovirus exposure and HLA in healthy donors. Study-level findings and limits: Per a prior analysis, the majority of TCR beta V segments were productive roughly 90% or roughly 30% of the time.

13 Jbeta primers and 60 Vbeta primers were used for the PCR. Generated by immunoSEQ multiplex PCR, the TCRdb table keeps only in-frame clones and is missing some. The top ten hold about 3% of the sample, which has approximately 130,000 clones, roughly 70% seen once. The genes are TRBV27 and TRBJ1-2, with D possibly matching TRBD1 (6 bases). Specimen: PBMCs. This sequence was found in a man aged 30 to 45 in good health and CMV-seronegative. In nucleotides, the CDR3 is TGTGCCAGCAGAAGGACAGAGAACTATGGCTACACCTTC. The encoded protein is CASRRTENYGYTF.